This T cell receptor (beta chain) originates from a study of blood T cell repertoires in COVID-19. Overall study context: Sites across the United States, Italy and Spain contributed samples from acute and convalescent COVID-19. PBMCs, B-cell-depleted T cells, or T cells provided the cDNA or gDNA that made up the material.

CDR1 and CDR2 (germline): GTSNPN, SVGIG (reference sequence). CDR3 size: 11 residues. The V end lost 2 bases, the J end lost 6 bases, and 8 bases lay between the germline ends. In this sample, this clone turned up a few times. In the original analysis: Scientists estimated how many nucleated cells there were by amplifying reference gene primers. The data were produced by immunoSEQ multiplex PCR, yet TCRdb's version contains in-frame clones alone and is incomplete. V, J and clone size were drawn from that table, and D and trimming were deduced from the DNA. This sample has approximately 140,000 clones, with about 86% found just once.

Sequencing input: peripheral blood. The source is a woman aged 55-69 years with acute or convalescent COVID-19. The rearrangement joins TRBV30 to TRBJ2-7; D call uncertain. CDR3 coding DNA: TGTGCCTGGAGTACCCTCGGCGAGCAGTACTTC. Residues: CAWSTLGEQYF. Combining the CDR3 with reference TRBV30 and TRBJ2-7 gives the whole variable domain SQTIHQWPATLVQPVGSPLSLECTVEGTSNPNLYWYRQAAGRGLQLLFYSVGIGQISSEVPQNLSASRPQDRQFILSSKKLLLSDSGFYLCAWSTLGEQYFGPGTRLTVT.